A single sample is the source of the 29 T cell receptor beta chains below, sequenced in a study of blood T cell repertoires in COVID-19. TCRdb keeps only in-frame clones here, not all; method: immunoSEQ multiplex PCR. The sample has around 73,000 clones, 65% to 85% seen once; the top ten hold approximately 27%. The sample was peripheral blood. These receptor sequences come from a human donor in a cohort sampled during active COVID-19.

This clone was recorded once. The chain uses TRBV9 and TRBJ2-5; possible D gene TRBD2, 6 bases. Germline V gene sequence: CDR1 SGDLS, CDR2 YYNGEE. The CDR3 is 15 amino acids. V lost 2 bases and J lost 4, with 15 bases in between. CDR3 region: CASSVSNTGGETQYF. The CDR3 region has the DNA TGTGCCAGCAGCGTGTCGAATACCGGGGGAGAGACCCAGTACTTC.

CDR3 sequence: CASSPPGRGGGEQYF. Here the CDR3 DNA reads TGTGCCAGCTCACCTCCAGGAAGGGGCGGGGGTGAGCAGTACTTC. The rearrangement links TRBV18 to TRBJ2-7; 7 nucleotides match TRBD2. The CDR3 sequence is 15 residues long. V lost 3 bases and J lost 7; bases outside the gene matches: 12. Germline V lookup: CDR1 KGHSH, CDR2 LQKENI.

The V and J genes are TRBV3-1 (or the pseudogene TRBV3-2) and TRBJ2-5; 7 nucleotides agree with TRBD1. Germline CDR1 is LGHDT and CDR2 is YNNKEL (reference sequence). CDR3 length: 14 residues. The V and J ends lost 4 bases and 2 bases, in that order; junction bases with no gene match: 4. The DNA of the CDR3 is TGTGCCAGCAGCCCGGGACAGCTACAAGAGACCCAGTACTTC. Protein sequence: CASSPGQLQETQYF.

This clone was observed a handful of times. The rearrangement links TRBV7-8 to TRBJ2-7; TRBD2 matches 13 bases. The CDR3 runs to 17 residues. Looked up from germline, CDR1 is SGHVS and CDR2 is FQNEAQ. The trim removed 4 bases at V and 2 bases at J, leaving 8 bases unmatched. The CDR3 here is CASSSTSGGAVAYEQYF. The CDR3 DNA reads TGTGCCAGCAGCTCCACTAGCGGGGGGGCGGTTGCCTACGAGCAGTACTTC.

This clone was found once. The chain couples TRBV4-1 to TRBJ2-3; maybe TRBD1 (5 bases). This CDR3 is 11 amino acids long. V lost 4 bases, J lost 9 bases, and 8 bases lay in between. Per germline, CDR1 MGHRA and CDR2 YSYEKL. The CDR3 DNA is TGCGCCAGCAGCCCCAGGGAAACGCAGTATTTT. It codes for CASSPRETQYF.

The genes are TRBV7-3 and TRBJ2-2, with 9 bases fitting TRBD1. This CDR3 region has 16 residues. The germline gives CDR1 SGHTA, CDR2 FQGTGA. After removal of 1 base from V and 3 bases from J, the junction contained 3 bases not matched to a gene. The CDR3 region has the DNA TGTGCCAGCAGCTTAAAAGGGACAGGGTACACCGGGGAGCTGTTTTTT. Translating gives CASSLKGTGYTGELFF. Supplemented by reference TRBV7-3 and TRBJ2-2, the full variable domain reads GAGVSQTPSNKVTEKGKYVELRCDPISGHTALYWYRQSLGQGPEFLIYFQGTGAADDSGLPNDRFFAVRPEGSVSTLKIQRTERGDSAVYLCASSLKGTGYTGELFFGEGSRLTVL.

The J gene is TRBJ1-2, the V gene TRBV10-3; D remains ambiguous. The CDR3 is made up of 11 amino acids. V was shortened by 4 bases and J by 4 bases, with 4 bases between the two germline ends. The germline gives CDR1 ENHRY, CDR2 SYGVKD. The CDR3 here is CAISASYGYTF. For the CDR3, the DNA is TGTGCCATCAGTGCCAGCTATGGCTACACCTTC.

The chain uses TRBV18 and TRBJ2-7, with TRBD1 matching 8 bases. Germline trimming cut 3 bases from V and 4 bases from J; bases unmatched to any gene: 8. This CDR3 spans 15 amino acids. The germline CDR1 and CDR2 sequences are KGHSH and LQKENI. This chain's CDR3 is CASSPRTGKRYEQYF. The CDR3 DNA is TGTGCCAGCTCACCCCGGACAGGGAAGAGGTACGAGCAGTACTTC. The full variable domain, its missing parts supplied by reference TRBV18 and TRBJ2-7, is NAGVMQNPRHLVRRRGQEARLRCSPMKGHSHVYWYRQLPEEGLKFMVYLQKENIIDESGMPKERFSAEFPKEGPSILRIQQVVRGDSAAYFCASSPRTGKRYEQYFGPGTRLTVT.

This chain uses TRBV7-2 with TRBJ1-1; perhaps TRBD1 as D (5 bases). V lost 5 bases, J lost 5 bases, and 15 bases lay in between. The CDR3 covers 14 residues. Looked up from germline, CDR1 is SGHTA and CDR2 is FQGNSA. CDR3 nucleotides: TGTGCCAGCAGCGGCAGGGTATCCAGGACTGAAGCTTTCTTT. This translates into CASSGRVSRTEAFF.

The V call is TRBV28, the J call TRBJ2-7, with TRBD2 matching 8 bases. The CDR3 runs 16 residues. V dropped 3 bases and J dropped 0; count of bases not matched to a gene: 7. Germline V gene lookup returns CDR1 MDHEN and CDR2 SYDVKM. The CDR3 region is CASSFWRGASSYEQYF. For the CDR3, the DNA is TGTGCCAGCAGTTTTTGGCGGGGGGCCAGCTCCTACGAGCAGTACTTC. The variable domain in full, completed from reference TRBV28 and TRBJ2-7, reads DVKVTQSSRYLVKRTGEKVFLECVQDMDHENMFWYRQDPGLGLRLIYFSYDVKMKEKGDIPEGYSVSREKKERFSLILESASTNQTSMYLCASSFWRGASSYEQYFGPGTRLTVT.

J is TRBJ2-3 and V is TRBV3-1 (or the pseudogene TRBV3-2), with 8 nucleotides matching TRBD2. Trimming removed 4 bases from V and 6 bases from J; junction bases left unmatched: 6. The CDR3 has 14 residues. The germline gives CDR1 LGHDT, CDR2 YNNKEL (reference sequence). This CDR3 reads CASSPRGGWDTQYF. The CDR3 DNA is TGTGCCAGCAGCCCCCGGGGGGGGTGGGATACGCAGTATTTT.

This clone was counted a single time. The rearrangement uses TRBV4-1 and TRBJ1-5; 7 nucleotides line up with TRBD1. Germline CDR1 MGHRA, CDR2 YSYEKL. The junction had 12 bases not matched to a gene; V was cut back by 1 base and J by 9 bases. This CDR3 is built from 16 residues. The DNA for the CDR3 is TGCGCCAGCAGCCAAGGGACAGGCTCCGTACAATTGCCCCAGCATTTT. It is translated as CASSQGTGSVQLPQHF.

The chain is built from TRBV4-2 and TRBJ2-5, with D unresolved. The ends were cut back, 0 bases at V and 9 bases at J, with 17 bases in the middle. The CDR3 length is 15 residues. The germline CDR1 and CDR2 sequences are LGHNA and YNFKEQ. This CDR3 is CASSQDVQTRRAQYF. CDR3 sequence (DNA): TGTGCCAGCAGCCAAGATGTCCAGACCCGCCGGGCCCAGTACTTC.

The CDR3 sequence: CASSLRGAKNIQYF. CDR3 nucleotide sequence: TGTGCCAGCAGCTTACGGGGGGCCAAAAACATTCAGTACTTC. The chain has TRBV7-2 and TRBJ2-4, with a possible D match to TRBD2 (6 bases). The germline V gene encodes CDR1 SGHTA and CDR2 FQGNSA. The CDR3 has 14 amino acids. The V end was cut by 2 bases, the J end by 1 base, with 6 bases between.

J is TRBJ2-5 and V is TRBV7-8; TRBD2 matches 11 bases. This CDR3 spans 16 amino acids. CDR1 and CDR2 from the germline V gene are SGHVS and FQNEAQ. Trimming cost V 2 bases and J 5 bases; bases outside gene matches: 7. The CDR3 reads CASSLRIAGGLETQYF. The DNA of the CDR3 is TGTGCCAGCAGCTTAAGGATAGCGGGGGGGTTGGAGACCCAGTACTTC.

The chain couples TRBV29-1 to TRBJ1-2; D is unclear. Germline loops: CDR1 SQVTM, CDR2 ANQGSEA. V lost 4 bases and J lost 2, with 11 bases in between. The CDR3 totals 13 residues. The CDR3 spells CSVVTPGNYGYTF. The CDR3 DNA reads TGCAGCGTTGTAACCCCGGGAAACTATGGCTACACCTTC.

The rearrangement uses TRBV19 and TRBJ2-2; 8 bases are a match to TRBD1. The CDR3 has 15 residues. Germline CDR1 LNHDA, CDR2 SQIVND (reference sequence). V was clipped by 6 bases and J by 5 bases; unmatched bases: 8. CDR3 bases: TGTGCCAGTAGGCAGGGGGCGCCGGTAACCGGGGAGCTGTTTTTT. Translation gives CASRQGAPVTGELFF.

V and J are TRBV5-1 and TRBJ1-5; D might be TRBD1 (5 bases). CDR1 is SGHRS and CDR2 is YFSETQ in the germline V gene. Trimming cost V 1 base and J 4 bases, with 9 bases left between them. This CDR3 contains 14 residues. This CDR3 is CASSLTGPNQPQHF. CDR3 DNA sequence: TGCGCCAGCAGCTTGACAGGTCCAAATCAGCCCCAGCATTTT. The complete variable domain, with remaining parts taken from reference TRBV5-1 and TRBJ1-5, reads KAGVTQTPRYLIKTRGQQVTLSCSPISGHRSVSWYQQTPGQGLQFLFEYFSETQRNKGNFPGRFSGRQFSNSRSEMNVSTLELGDSALYLCASSLTGPNQPQHFGDGTRLSIL.

The J gene is TRBJ2-7, the V gene TRBV6-2 or TRBV6-3, with a possible D match to TRBD2 (7 bases). From germline, CDR1 is MNHEY and CDR2 SVGEGT. V lost 2 bases, J lost 3 bases, and 11 bases lay in between. The CDR3 spans 14 residues. This chain's CDR3 is CASSYGGAGYEQYF. CDR3 coding DNA: TGTGCCAGCAGTTACGGGGGGGCCGGCTACGAGCAGTACTTC.

V gene TRBV5-4 combines with J gene TRBJ2-7; 11 nucleotides match TRBD1. V trimming: 5 bases; J trimming: 6 bases; junction bases outside the gene matches: 10. This CDR3 has 15 amino acids. Looked up from germline, CDR1 is SGHNT and CDR2 is YYREEE (reference sequence). The CDR3 is CASSRRPGQGGEQYF. CDR3 bases: TGTGCCAGCAGTAGGAGGCCGGGACAGGGGGGCGAGCAGTACTTC.

The gene calls are TRBV24-1 and TRBJ2-1, with TRBD1 identical over 8 bases. The CDR3 covers 17 residues. The V segment lost 3 bases and the J segment 7 bases; nucleotides outside the gene matches: 13. Per the germline V gene, CDR1 is KGHDR and CDR2 is SFDVKD. The CDR3 DNA reads as TGTGCCACCAGTGATGCACCCGGGACAGGTATTTCGAATGAGCAGTTCTTC. Residues: CATSDAPGTGISNEQFF.

This clone showed up just a few times. This chain links TRBV2 with TRBJ1-1; D gene unclear. This CDR3 region has 13 residues. The V end lost 7 bases, the J end lost 1 base, and 10 bases lay between the germline ends. Germline V gene data show CDR1 as SNHLY and CDR2 as FYNNEI. CDR3 protein: CASTQTENTEAFF. The DNA for the CDR3 is TGTGCCAGCACACAAACCGAGAACACTGAAGCTTTCTTT.

V is TRBV3-1 (or the pseudogene TRBV3-2) and J is TRBJ2-3; 7 bases line up with TRBD2. The V and J ends lost 4 bases and 6 bases, in that order; junction bases with no gene match: 10. From germline, CDR1 is LGHDT and CDR2 YNNKEL (reference sequence). The CDR3 is made up of 15 amino acids. CDR3 loop: CASSLQSGKGDTQYF. CDR3 in DNA: TGTGCCAGCAGCCTACAGAGCGGGAAAGGGGATACGCAGTATTTT.

This CDR3 is CASSLTGMYQETQYF. CDR3 nucleotide sequence: TGCGCCAGCAGCTTGACAGGAATGTACCAAGAGACCCAGTACTTC. The chain carries TRBV5-1 and TRBJ2-5; a weak D match, TRBD1 (5 bases). Trimming took off 1 base at V and 0 bases at J, with 10 bases between the two ends. This CDR3 spans 15 amino acids. Germline values: CDR1 SGHRS, CDR2 YFSETQ.

The chain uses TRBV5-4 and TRBJ2-5, with D unresolved. Germline CDR1 and CDR2: SGHNT and YYREEE (reference sequence). CDR3 length: 14 amino acids. Deletions cut 1 base from V and 5 bases from J, with 12 bases between. The CDR3 spells CASSLSARPETQYF. The CDR3 region has the DNA TGTGCCAGCAGCTTGTCGGCCAGGCCGGAGACCCAGTACTTC.

The rearrangement uses TRBV2 and TRBJ2-1; D gene ambiguous. Trimming left V 2 bases short and J 0 bases short, with 8 bases between. The CDR3 extends over 15 amino acids. From germline, CDR1 is SNHLY and CDR2 FYNNEI. CDR3 sequence: CASSERLSSYNEQFF. The CDR3 DNA is TGTGCCAGCAGTGAACGTCTGAGCTCCTACAATGAGCAGTTCTTC.

The chain uses TRBV7-2 and TRBJ1-2; D ambiguous. V was cut by 1 base and J by 3 bases, with 9 bases left in between. The V gene's germline CDR1 is SGHTA and CDR2 FQGNSA. The CDR3 has 14 residues. This CDR3 reads CASSLGVRDYGYTF. The DNA of the CDR3 is TGTGCCAGCAGCTTAGGGGTCCGGGACTATGGCTACACCTTC.

The rearrangement links TRBV5-1 to TRBJ2-7; D perhaps matches TRBD2 (5 bases). This CDR3 region has 15 residues. V was cut by 4 bases and J by 7 bases, with 21 bases left in between. Germline V CDR1 and CDR2: SGHRS, YFSETQ. This CDR3 is CASSQVGDISGEQYF. CDR3 DNA sequence: TGCGCCAGCAGCCAGGTTGGGGATATCTCGGGGGAGCAGTACTTC.

The V and J genes are TRBV7-9 and TRBJ2-7; possible D gene TRBD1, 6 bases. V gave up 6 bases and J gave up 6 bases, with 18 bases separating them. The CDR3 totals 14 residues. Germline V gene sequence: CDR1 SEHNR, CDR2 FQNEAQ (reference sequence). The CDR3 DNA reads TGTGCCAGCAGTCAGGGGATTCTGGCGGGCGAGCAGTACTTC. Translated: CASSQGILAGEQYF.